One and the same sample provided the 4 T cell receptor beta chains below, sequenced in a study of control samples from healthy donors and cancer patients. Some clones are missing from TCRdb's copy, which holds only in-frame ones; the method was immunoSEQ multiplex PCR. This table holds fewer than 200,000 clones, 93% found once. The specimen sequenced was blood. These receptors all stem from a woman aged 60-75 years in good health.

This clone was counted only a few times. The chain is built from TRBV15 and TRBJ2-6; D may be TRBD1 (5 bases). The germline gives CDR1 LNHNV, CDR2 YYDKDF (reference sequence). V dropped 3 bases and J dropped 1 base, with 7 bases sitting between them. This CDR3 region has 15 residues. The CDR3 region is CATSRDISGANVLTF. The CDR3 DNA follows: TGTGCCACCAGCAGGGACATTTCTGGGGCCAACGTCCTGACTTTC.

This chain uses TRBV7-9 with TRBJ1-4; 12 bases fit TRBD1. Germline assignment: CDR1 SEHNR and CDR2 FQNEAQ (reference sequence). V shed 5 bases and J 3 bases; nucleotides not matched to a gene: 4. The CDR3 spans 16 residues. This CDR3 is CASSRGQGASNEKLFF. In DNA form, the CDR3 reads TGTGCCAGCAGCCGGGGACAGGGGGCCTCTAATGAAAAACTGTTTTTT.

This chain joins TRBV19 and TRBJ1-4, with D unclear. V was pared by 7 bases and J by 8 bases, with 14 bases between. The CDR3 is 13 residues long. Germline V gene lookup returns CDR1 LNHDA and CDR2 SQIVND (reference sequence). The CDR3 spells CASNGVVVEKLFF. The CDR3 nucleotides are TGTGCCAGTAATGGGGTCGTTGTGGAAAAACTGTTTTTT.

V and J are TRBV3-1 (or the pseudogene TRBV3-2) and TRBJ1-2, with a tentative D call TRBD1 (5 bases). CDR1 is LGHDT, CDR2 YNNKEL, per germline (reference sequence). This CDR3 spans 14 amino acids. Trimming removed 3 bases from V and 6 bases from J, with 14 bases in between. The CDR3: CASSQGETANGYTF. The CDR3 DNA reads as TGTGCCAGCAGCCAGGGGGAGACTGCCAATGGCTACACCTTC.